The subject of this entry is one TCR beta chain. Sequencing used immunoSEQ multiplex PCR; TCRdb keeps in-frame clones, though not all of them. The sample has 61,000 or so clones; roughly 95% are singletons. The sample is drawn from a study of T cell changes during pregnancy in multiple sclerosis. With V trimmed by 6 bases and J by 6 bases, 9 bases remained unmatched. The germline CDR1 and CDR2 sequences are SGHDT and YYEEEE. The CDR3 length is 15 residues. This specimen consisted of CD4+ T cells from peripheral blood mononuclear cells, obtained before pregnancy. The chain is built from TRBV5-6 and TRBJ2-1; TRBD2 matches 10 bases. The clonotype comes from a female donor with multiple sclerosis, enrolled in a pregnancy study. The CDR3 DNA is TGTGCCAGCAACTCCTTAAGCGGGAGGGCCAATGAGCAGTTCTTC. Translation: CASNSLSGRANEQFF.